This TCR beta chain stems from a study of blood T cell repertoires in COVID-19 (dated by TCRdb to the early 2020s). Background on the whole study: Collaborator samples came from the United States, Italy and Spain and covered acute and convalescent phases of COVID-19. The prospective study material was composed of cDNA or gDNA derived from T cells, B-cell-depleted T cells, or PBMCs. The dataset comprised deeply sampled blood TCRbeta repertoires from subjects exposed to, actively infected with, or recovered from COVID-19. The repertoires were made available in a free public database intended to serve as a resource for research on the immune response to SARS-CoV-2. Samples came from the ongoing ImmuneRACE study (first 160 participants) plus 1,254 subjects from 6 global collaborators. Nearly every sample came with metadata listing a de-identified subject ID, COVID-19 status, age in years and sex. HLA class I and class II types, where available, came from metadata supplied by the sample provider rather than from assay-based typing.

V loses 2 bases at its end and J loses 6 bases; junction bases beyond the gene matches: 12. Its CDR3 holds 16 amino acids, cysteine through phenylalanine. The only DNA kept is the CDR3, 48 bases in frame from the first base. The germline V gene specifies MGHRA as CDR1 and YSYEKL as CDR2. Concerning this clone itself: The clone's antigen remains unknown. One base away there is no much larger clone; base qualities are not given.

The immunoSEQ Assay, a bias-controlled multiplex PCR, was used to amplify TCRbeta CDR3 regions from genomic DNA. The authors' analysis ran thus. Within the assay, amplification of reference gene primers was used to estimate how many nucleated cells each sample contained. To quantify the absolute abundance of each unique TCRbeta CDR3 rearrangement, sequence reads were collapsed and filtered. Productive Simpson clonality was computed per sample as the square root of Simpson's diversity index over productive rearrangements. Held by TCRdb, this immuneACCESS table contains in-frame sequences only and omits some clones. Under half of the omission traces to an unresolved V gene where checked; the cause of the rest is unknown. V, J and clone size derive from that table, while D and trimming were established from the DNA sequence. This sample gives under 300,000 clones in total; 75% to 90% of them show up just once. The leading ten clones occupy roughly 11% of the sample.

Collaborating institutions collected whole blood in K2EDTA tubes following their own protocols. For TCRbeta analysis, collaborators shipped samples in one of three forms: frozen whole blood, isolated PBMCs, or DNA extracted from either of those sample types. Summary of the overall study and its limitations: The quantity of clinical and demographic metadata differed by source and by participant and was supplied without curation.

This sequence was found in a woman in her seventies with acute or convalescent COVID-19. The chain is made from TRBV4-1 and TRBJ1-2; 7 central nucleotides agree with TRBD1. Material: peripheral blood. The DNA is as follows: TGCGCCAGCAGCCAACGGACAGGATTTGGGGAGGATGGCTACACCTTC. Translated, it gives CASSQRTGFGEDGYTF.